Many counts were recorded for the clone carrying this T cell receptor (beta chain). This sample's time point: patch test 2, 6 weeks after DPC sensitization. Indicated treatment: therapeutic diphenylcyclopropenone sensitization with weekly scalp DPC. The junction had 15 bases not matched to a gene; V was cut back by 6 bases and J by 11 bases. The CDR3 has 14 amino acids. The sample comes from a study of human T cells and chemical hapten exposure. One entry per CDR3 protein results from TCRdb running MiXCR on the RACE reads. The table records some 350,000 distinct CDR3 sequences, roughly 6.3% of them present only once.

Specimen: whole blood, collected in connection with sensitization to the hapten diphenylcyclopropenone (DPC). The clonotype was recovered from a woman younger than 35 with alopecia areata. Some clones in this sample may be carry-over from other donors' samples. The chain links TRBV12-3 or TRBV12-4 to TRBJ1-1, with 7 bases that match TRBD1. The CDR3 region is CASSDRDFPLMAFF. The CDR3 DNA follows: TGTGCCAGCAGCGACAGGGACTTCCCATTGATGGCTTTCTTT.